A selection of T cell receptor beta chains follows, all from one sample in a study of CD8+ T cells in alopecia areata. Using immunoSEQ multiplex PCR, the repertoire was profiled, and TCRdb retains in-frame clones only, with some absent. The repertoire holds more than 150,000 clones, with around 49% as singletons. Sequencing was performed on CD8+ T cells sorted from blood, taken around week 53, from a patient treated with tofacitinib. All receptors derive from a human donor with alopecia areata. Both conserved end residues are part of each CDR3. Fields, in order: CDR3 DNA, CDR3 protein, D gene, clone size, J gene, V gene. A D gene is named only where the DNA matches it firmly. Expanded clones get a size class; other rows say once, few or many, or leave the size out.

DNA: TGCAGCGTTTTGGAGATCTCCTACGAGCAGTACTTC; CDR3: CSVLEISYEQYF; D: .; size: few; J: TRBJ2-7; V: TRBV29-1
DNA: TGTGCCTGGAGTCCTGGAGCGGGACCGTACTTC; CDR3: CAWSPGAGPYF; D: TRBD2; size: .; J: TRBJ2-7; V: TRBV30
DNA: TGTGCCTGGAAAGCCCATCCCGCGGGGGCCATCTACAATGAGCAGTTCTTC; CDR3: CAWKAHPAGAIYNEQFF; D: .; size: .; J: TRBJ2-1; V: TRBV30
DNA: TGTGCCAGCAGCCAAGACAGCTCTGGAAACACCATATATTTT; CDR3: CASSQDSSGNTIYF; D: .; size: .; J: TRBJ1-3; V: TRBV9
DNA: TGTGCCAGCAGCCCGACCGGGCAGAACACTGAAGCTTTCTTT; CDR3: CASSPTGQNTEAFF; D: .; size: once; J: TRBJ1-1; V: TRBV6-5
DNA: TGTGCCAGCAGCTTAGGGGACAGCAACTATGGCTACACCTTC; CDR3: CASSLGDSNYGYTF; D: .; size: .; J: TRBJ1-2; V: TRBV13
DNA: TGCGCCAGCAGCTTGGCGACAGGGATATACAATGAGCAGTTCTTC; CDR3: CASSLATGIYNEQFF; D: TRBD1; size: .; J: TRBJ2-1; V: TRBV5-1
DNA: TGTGCCTGGAGTGTGATGATAGTCGCCGACGAGCAGTACTTC; CDR3: CAWSVMIVADEQYF; D: .; size: few; J: TRBJ2-7; V: TRBV30
DNA: TGCAGCGTCGTCTGGACAGGGGTTGAAGCTTTCTTT; CDR3: CSVVWTGVEAFF; D: TRBD1; size: few; J: TRBJ1-1; V: TRBV29-1
DNA: TGCGCCAGCAGCTTGGGAGGCCACGAGCAGTACTTC; CDR3: CASSLGGHEQYF; D: .; size: .; J: TRBJ2-7; V: TRBV5-1
DNA: TGTGCCAGCAGCGCTTTAGCGGGGGGGTATAATGAGCAGTTCTTC; CDR3: CASSALAGGYNEQFF; D: TRBD2; size: .; J: TRBJ2-1; V: TRBV9
DNA: TGTGCCAGCAGCCCAAGGGACAGGGCTGTGGAGACCCAGTACTTC; CDR3: CASSPRDRAVETQYF; D: TRBD1; size: .; J: TRBJ2-5; V: TRBV6-1
DNA: TGTGCCAGCAGACCGAGACAGGGTGTTTCCTACGAGCAGTACTTC; CDR3: CASRPRQGVSYEQYF; D: TRBD1; size: .; J: TRBJ2-7; V: TRBV2
DNA: TGTGCCAGCAGCTTACCAGACAGGGAAGTTCGAGAGACCCAGTACTTC; CDR3: CASSLPDREVRETQYF; D: TRBD1; size: .; J: TRBJ2-5; V: TRBV11-2
DNA: TGTGCCAGCTCACCCAAGGACGCCAGCCGAGAAAAACTGTTTTTT; CDR3: CASSPKDASREKLFF; D: .; size: .; J: TRBJ1-4; V: TRBV18
DNA: TGTGCCTGGAGTGTATTCGGGACAGGGGCCTCTAACTATGGCTACACCTTC; CDR3: CAWSVFGTGASNYGYTF; D: TRBD1; size: few; J: TRBJ1-2; V: TRBV30
DNA: TGTGCCAGCAGCGTAGCTAATTGGGAAGAGACCCAGTACTTC; CDR3: CASSVANWEETQYF; D: .; size: few; J: TRBJ2-5; V: TRBV9
DNA: TGTGCCAGCAGCCGGGGACTAGCGGGGGTAACAGATACGCAGTATTTT; CDR3: CASSRGLAGVTDTQYF; D: TRBD2; size: .; J: TRBJ2-3; V: TRBV5-4
DNA: TGTGCCAGCAGCGGTGGAGAGGGGGCGAATCAGCCCCAGCATTTT; CDR3: CASSGGEGANQPQHF; D: TRBD1; size: few; J: TRBJ1-5; V: TRBV5-6
DNA: TGTGCCAGCAGCGCGAGCGGGGGCGAGCAGTACTTC; CDR3: CASSASGGEQYF; D: TRBD2; size: .; J: TRBJ2-7; V: TRBV13
DNA: TGTGCCAGCAGTCCCAGTCTCGGGTCTGAAGCTTTCTTT; CDR3: CASSPSLGSEAFF; D: .; size: few; J: TRBJ1-1; V: TRBV27
DNA: TGTGCCAGCAGTGAATTAGCGGGGGACTACAATGAGCAGTTCTTC; CDR3: CASSELAGDYNEQFF; D: TRBD2; size: .; J: TRBJ2-1; V: TRBV2
DNA: TGTGCCAGTAGTCCAGACTACCAAGAGACCCAGTACTTC; CDR3: CASSPDYQETQYF; D: .; size: .; J: TRBJ2-5; V: TRBV19
DNA: TGTGCCAGCAGCGGCACCAGGGAGCCATACAATGAGCAGTTCTTC; CDR3: CASSGTREPYNEQFF; D: .; size: .; J: TRBJ2-1; V: TRBV7-6
DNA: TGCGCCAGCACCGGACTTGAGGGTATGAACACTGAAGCTTTCTTT; CDR3: CASTGLEGMNTEAFF; D: .; size: .; J: TRBJ1-1; V: TRBV10-2
DNA: TGTGCCACCAGCCTCGCCGGCGGGGCAACAGATACGCAGTATTTT; CDR3: CATSLAGGATDTQYF; D: .; size: .; J: TRBJ2-3; V: TRBV15
DNA: TGTGCCTGGAGTTGGAGGGCCGAGCAGTACTTC; CDR3: CAWSWRAEQYF; D: .; size: .; J: TRBJ2-7; V: TRBV30
DNA: TGTGCCAGCCGACCGGGACAGGGGATCCAGCCCCAGCATTTT; CDR3: CASRPGQGIQPQHF; D: TRBD1; size: once; J: TRBJ1-5; V: TRBV10-3
DNA: TGTGCCAGCAGTTACTCGACGGGACAGGTAGCCTCACCCCTCCACTTT; CDR3: CASSYSTGQVASPLHF; D: TRBD1; size: .; J: TRBJ1-6; V: TRBV6-6
DNA: TGTGCCAGCAGCTTCGGTGGCTCGAGTCAGCCCCAGCATTTT; CDR3: CASSFGGSSQPQHF; D: .; size: .; J: TRBJ1-5; V: TRBV7-9
DNA: TGTGCCGCGACACCCACAGGGGGAAACGGGAATGAGCAGTTCTTC; CDR3: CAATPTGGNGNEQFF; D: TRBD1; size: .; J: TRBJ2-1; V: TRBV6-6
DNA: TGTGCCAGCAGCGAGGGACACCCCTACGAGCAGTACTTC; CDR3: CASSEGHPYEQYF; D: .; size: .; J: TRBJ2-7; V: TRBV7-6
DNA: TGTGCCAGCAGTTTTTATAATGAGCAGTTCTTC; CDR3: CASSFYNEQFF; D: .; size: few; J: TRBJ2-1; V: TRBV27
DNA: TGTGCCAGCAGCACCAGGGACAGGGGCAATCAGCCCCAGCATTTT; CDR3: CASSTRDRGNQPQHF; D: TRBD1; size: .; J: TRBJ1-5; V: TRBV7-3
DNA: TGTGCCAGCAGTTACGCGGGACTTCAAGAGACCCAGTACTTC; CDR3: CASSYAGLQETQYF; D: .; size: once; J: TRBJ2-5; V: TRBV6-5
DNA: TGTGCCAGCAGTTACTCCAGGGACCACGAGCAGTACTTC; CDR3: CASSYSRDHEQYF; D: .; size: .; J: TRBJ2-7; V: TRBV6-5
DNA: TGTGCCAGCAGCTTGGAGTTAGCGGGGCCCAACGGAGGGCAGTACTTC; CDR3: CASSLELAGPNGGQYF; D: TRBD2; size: .; J: TRBJ2-7; V: TRBV5-6
DNA: TGCAGCGTTGATGGCCCGGGACCCTACAATGAGCAGTTCTTC; CDR3: CSVDGPGPYNEQFF; D: .; size: few; J: TRBJ2-1; V: TRBV29-1
DNA: TGTGCCAGTAGTTCCCGGGACAGGGCAAGCTCCTACAATGAGCAGTTCTTC; CDR3: CASSSRDRASSYNEQFF; D: TRBD1; size: .; J: TRBJ2-1; V: TRBV19
DNA: TGTGCCAGCAGACTCGACAGTAACTCCTACAATGAGCAGTTCTTC; CDR3: CASRLDSNSYNEQFF; D: .; size: once; J: TRBJ2-1; V: TRBV6-5
DNA: TGTGCCTGGACGGCTAGCGGGGGCGGAGATACGCAGTATTTT; CDR3: CAWTASGGGDTQYF; D: TRBD2; size: .; J: TRBJ2-3; V: TRBV30
DNA: TGTGCCTGCCTACCGCGGGGGGGCACCTCCTTCGAGCAGTACTTC; CDR3: CACLPRGGTSFEQYF; D: TRBD2; size: .; J: TRBJ2-7; V: TRBV30
DNA: TGTGCCAGCAGCTATGATAGGGGCATGAACACCGGGGAGCTGTTTTTT; CDR3: CASSYDRGMNTGELFF; D: .; size: .; J: TRBJ2-2; V: TRBV2
DNA: TGTGCCAGCAGCCCCTTCTCACAGGGCCGCTATAATTCACCCCTCCACTTT; CDR3: CASSPFSQGRYNSPLHF; D: .; size: .; J: TRBJ1-6; V: TRBV9
DNA: TGTGCCAGCAGCCAAGTCAACACCGGGGAGCTGTTTTTT; CDR3: CASSQVNTGELFF; D: .; size: few; J: TRBJ2-2; V: TRBV14
DNA: TGCGCCAGCAGCTCCTTCGGGACTAGCGGAGAAGATGAGCAGTTCTTC; CDR3: CASSSFGTSGEDEQFF; D: TRBD2; size: .; J: TRBJ2-1; V: TRBV4-3
DNA: TGTGCCAGCAGAACAAGTGGAACCTACGAGCAGTACTTC; CDR3: CASRTSGTYEQYF; D: .; size: .; J: TRBJ2-7; V: TRBV6-5
DNA: TGTGCCAGCAGCTCCATGCTAGACTACAATGAGCAGTTCTTC; CDR3: CASSSMLDYNEQFF; D: .; size: .; J: TRBJ2-1; V: TRBV14
DNA: TGTGCCAGCAGCTTAGTAGCGGGACTAGCGGGGTACCAAGAGACCCAGTACTTC; CDR3: CASSLVAGLAGYQETQYF; D: TRBD2; size: few; J: TRBJ2-5; V: TRBV4-2
DNA: TGCGCCAGCAGCCAAGATTATGCGAGCCGTGAGACCCAGTACTTC; CDR3: CASSQDYASRETQYF; D: .; size: .; J: TRBJ2-5; V: TRBV4-1